Below are 17 T cell receptor beta chains sequenced from a single sample in a study of shared clonotypes between healthy human individuals. Generated by immunoSEQ multiplex PCR, the TCRdb table keeps only in-frame clones and is missing some. The sample includes around 2.5 million clones, approximately 93% seen only once; the top ten take approximately 0.36%. The sequenced sample was naive CD4+ T cells from PBMCs. Described subset: CD45RA+ positively selected. These TCRs come from a man younger than 35 in good health. Some clones in this sample may be carry-over from other donors' samples.

This clone was seen a handful of times. The genes are TRBV5-1 and TRBJ2-1; D is undetermined. The CDR3 contains 15 residues. The germline V gene has CDR1 SGHRS and CDR2 YFSETQ. The ends were cut back, 0 bases at V and 4 bases at J, with 11 bases in the middle. In nucleotides, the CDR3 is TGCGCCAGCAGCTTGGATGGGATTGTATACAATGAGCAGTTCTTC. This sequence encodes CASSLDGIVYNEQFF.

The rearrangement joins TRBV2 to TRBJ2-7, with 16 bases matching TRBD2. The trim removed 6 bases at V and 2 bases at J, leaving 4 bases unmatched. Germline V lookup: CDR1 SNHLY, CDR2 FYNNEI. This CDR3 has 16 amino acids. CDR3 sequence reads: CASRGTSGRGTYEQYF. Written as DNA, the CDR3 is TGTGCCAGCAGGGGGACTAGCGGGAGGGGAACCTACGAGCAGTACTTC. The full variable domain, completed using reference TRBV2 and TRBJ2-7, is EPEVTQTPSHQVTQMGQEVILRCVPISNHLYFYWYRQILGQKVEFLVSFYNNEISEKSEIFDDQFSVERPDGSNFTLKIRSTKLEDSAMYFCASRGTSGRGTYEQYFGPGTRLTVT.

The chain couples TRBV21-1 to TRBJ1-5. TRBV21-1 has pseudogene status. The CDR3 is 14 amino acids. The CDR3 here is CASSTRDGYEPQHF. Written as DNA, the CDR3 is TGTGCCAGCAGCACCCGGGACGGATATGAGCCCCAGCATTTT.

The gene calls are TRBV20-1 and TRBJ2-5; tentatively, D is TRBD2 (5 bases). This CDR3 contains 11 residues. Germline loops: CDR1 DFQATT, CDR2 SNEGSKA (reference sequence). In DNA form, the CDR3 reads TGCACCCCAAGGTCGGGGGAGACCCAGTACTTC. This sequence encodes CTPRSGETQYF.

Points on this clone: Other DNA sequences in this sample translate to the same CDR3. The chain couples TRBV2 to TRBJ2-1; 7 bases agree with TRBD2. This CDR3 is built from 15 residues. V was clipped by 1 base and J by 4 bases; unmatched bases: 4. Germline CDR1 and CDR2: SNHLY and FYNNEI. DNA of the CDR3: TGTGCCAGCAGTGAAGGTCTAGCGGATTACAATGAGCAGTTCTTC. This gives the protein CASSEGLADYNEQFF. The variable domain in full, completed from reference TRBV2 and TRBJ2-1, reads EPEVTQTPSHQVTQMGQEVILRCVPISNHLYFYWYRQILGQKVEFLVSFYNNEISEKSEIFDDQFSVERPDGSNFTLKIRSTKLEDSAMYFCASSEGLADYNEQFFGPGTRLTVL.

V and J are TRBV27 and TRBJ2-7, with D perhaps given as TRBD1 or TRBD2 (5 bases each). The CDR3 is 15 amino acids. Per the germline V gene, CDR1 is MNHEY and CDR2 is SMNVEV (reference sequence). Between the trimmed V and J ends, which lost 5 bases and 0 bases, there was a span of 14 bases. CDR3 sequence: CASSRSGTRSYEQYF. CDR3 DNA: TGTGCCAGCAGTCGGTCAGGGACGCGCTCCTACGAGCAGTACTTC.

A remark on this clone: Other DNA sequences in this sample translate to the same CDR3. The chain carries TRBV28 and TRBJ1-3, with D tentatively TRBD1 (5 bases). The CDR3 runs to 15 residues. The V end was cut by 1 base, the J end by 1 base, with 8 bases between. Germline V gives CDR1 MDHEN, CDR2 SYDVKM. The CDR3 bases are TGTGCCAGCAGTTTATTGGGGGGTTCTGGAAACACCATATATTTT. This translates into CASSLLGGSGNTIYF.

This chain's CDR3 is CASRRDRDGGYTF. The CDR3 DNA follows: TGCGCCAGCCGCCGGGACAGGGACGGTGGCTACACCTTC. The chain links TRBV4-3 to TRBJ1-2, with 9 bases lining up with TRBD1. After removal of 8 bases from V and 7 bases from J, the junction contained 8 bases not matched to a gene. The CDR3 contains 13 residues. Germline CDR1 LGHNA, CDR2 YSLEER.

The rearrangement links TRBV2 to TRBJ2-3; TRBD2 might be the D (6 bases). The CDR3 is made up of 14 amino acids. V shed 3 bases and J shed 5 bases, with 12 bases lying between them. Germline lookup yields CDR1 SNHLY and CDR2 FYNNEI. CDR3 protein: CASSDLPGGDTQYF. CDR3 DNA: TGTGCCAGCAGTGATCTTCCCGGGGGAGATACGCAGTATTTT. Full variable domain (rest looked up from reference TRBV2 and TRBJ2-3): EPEVTQTPSHQVTQMGQEVILRCVPISNHLYFYWYRQILGQKVEFLVSFYNNEISEKSEIFDDQFSVERPDGSNFTLKIRSTKLEDSAMYFCASSDLPGGDTQYFGPGTRLTVL.

The CDR3 sequence: CASSPTLVHNEKLFF. The CDR3 DNA follows: TGTGCCAGCTCGCCTACCCTGGTACATAATGAAAAACTGTTTTTT. The V and J genes are TRBV18 and TRBJ1-4; D gene ambiguous. The V end lost 6 bases, the J end lost 4 bases, and 15 bases lay between the germline ends. The CDR3 covers 15 residues. CDR1 KGHSH and CDR2 LQKENI come from the germline V gene.

The chain joins TRBV4-1 to TRBJ2-1; 10 bases agree with TRBD1. CDR1 and CDR2 from the germline V gene are MGHRA and YSYEKL. CDR3 size: 17 residues. V trimming: 0 bases; J trimming: 7 bases; junction bases outside the gene matches: 9. For the CDR3, the DNA is TGCGCCAGCAGCCAAGACCCCGGACAGGGGGGAAGTAATGAGCAGTTCTTC. Translation gives CASSQDPGQGGSNEQFF.

Only a few counts were recorded for this clone. This chain joins TRBV6-1 and TRBJ1-3, with D possibly matching TRBD1 (5 bases). CDR1 and CDR2 (germline): MNHNS, SASEGT. CDR3 length: 14 residues. Trimming shortened V by 4 bases and J by 0 bases, and 7 bases separated the two germline ends. The CDR3, as DNA: TGTGCCAGCAGTGCGACAGACTCTGGAAACACCATATATTTT. It translates to CASSATDSGNTIYF.

The rearrangement joins TRBV4-3 to TRBJ1-2, with a possible D match to TRBD1 (5 bases). This CDR3 has 14 residues. Trimming took off 1 base at V and 6 bases at J, with 12 bases between the two ends. Germline V gives CDR1 LGHNA, CDR2 YSLEER. CDR3 loop: CASSQGPQGDGYTF. The DNA for the CDR3 is TGCGCCAGCAGCCAAGGTCCGCAGGGCGATGGCTACACCTTC.

J is TRBJ1-5 and V is TRBV28; D may be TRBD1 (6 bases). The CDR3 length is 22 residues. CDR1 MDHEN and CDR2 SYDVKM come from the germline V gene. Trimming left V 2 bases short and J 1 base short, with 30 bases between. The CDR3 reads CASSLEGPRGRFARISNQPQHF. The CDR3 nucleotides read TGTGCCAGCAGTTTAGAGGGGCCCCGGGGGCGGTTTGCCCGTATAAGCAATCAGCCCCAGCATTTT.

This clone was detected only once. This chain links TRBV5-1 with TRBJ2-3; 8 bases match TRBD1. V lost 7 bases, J lost 2 bases, and 9 bases stayed unmatched. The CDR3 contains 15 residues. Germline CDR1 SGHRS, CDR2 YFSETQ. CDR3 loop: CASGPMTGATDTQYF. The CDR3 DNA is TGCGCCAGCGGCCCAATGACAGGGGCCACAGATACGCAGTATTTT.

The CDR3 coding sequence is TGCAGCGTTGGCGGGAGCGGAGGCTACACCTTC. Amino acids: CSVGGSGGYTF. The V call is TRBV29-1, the J call TRBJ1-2; D remains ambiguous. Germline CDR1 is SQVTM and CDR2 is ANQGSEA. V shed 4 bases and J shed 8 bases, with 11 bases lying between them. This CDR3 is 11 amino acids long.

The V call is TRBV6-5, the J call TRBJ2-7; D call uncertain. V dropped 8 bases and J dropped 9 bases, with 14 bases sitting between them. Looked up from germline, CDR1 is MNHEY and CDR2 is SVGAGI. The CDR3 length is 11 residues. The CDR3 DNA reads as TGTGCCAGCTCTACCGGCTTGGGGCAGTACTTC. Translated: CASSTGLGQYF.